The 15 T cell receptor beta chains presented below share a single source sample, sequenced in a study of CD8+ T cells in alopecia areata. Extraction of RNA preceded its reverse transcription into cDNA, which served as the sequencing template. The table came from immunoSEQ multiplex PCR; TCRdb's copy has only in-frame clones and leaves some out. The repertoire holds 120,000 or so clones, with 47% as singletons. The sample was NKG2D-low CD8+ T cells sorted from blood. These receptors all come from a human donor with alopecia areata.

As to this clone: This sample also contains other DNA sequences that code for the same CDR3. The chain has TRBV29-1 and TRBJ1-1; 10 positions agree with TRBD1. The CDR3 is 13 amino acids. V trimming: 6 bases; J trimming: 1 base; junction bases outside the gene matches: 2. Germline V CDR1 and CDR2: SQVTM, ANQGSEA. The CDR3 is CSVDRGRNTEAFF. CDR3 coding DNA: TGCAGCGTAGACAGGGGGCGGAACACTGAAGCTTTCTTT.

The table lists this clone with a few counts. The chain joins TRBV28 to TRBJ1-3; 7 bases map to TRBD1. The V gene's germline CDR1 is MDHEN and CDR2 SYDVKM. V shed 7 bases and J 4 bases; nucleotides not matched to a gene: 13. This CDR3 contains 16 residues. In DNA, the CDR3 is TGTGCCAGCATCCCCCGGGACAGTCTACGCGGAAACACCATATATTTT. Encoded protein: CASIPRDSLRGNTIYF.

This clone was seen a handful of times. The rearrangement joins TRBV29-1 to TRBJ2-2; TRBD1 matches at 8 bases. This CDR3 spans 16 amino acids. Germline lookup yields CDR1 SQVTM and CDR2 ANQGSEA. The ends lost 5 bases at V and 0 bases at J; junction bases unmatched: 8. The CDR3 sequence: CSVYRTGIANTGELFF. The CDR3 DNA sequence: TGCAGCGTTTACCGGACAGGGATCGCGAACACCGGGGAGCTGTTTTTT.

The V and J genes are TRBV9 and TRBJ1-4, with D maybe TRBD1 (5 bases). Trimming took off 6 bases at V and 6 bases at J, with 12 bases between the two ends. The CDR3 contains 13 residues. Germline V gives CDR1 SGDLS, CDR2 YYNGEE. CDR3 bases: TGTGCCAGCAATGAGGGAGGGGATGAAAAACTGTTTTTT. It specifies CASNEGGDEKLFF.

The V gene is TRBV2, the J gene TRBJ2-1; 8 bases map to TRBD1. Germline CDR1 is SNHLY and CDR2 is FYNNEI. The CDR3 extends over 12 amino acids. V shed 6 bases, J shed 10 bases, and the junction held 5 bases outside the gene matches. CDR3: CASSPGGREQFF. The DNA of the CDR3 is TGTGCCAGCAGCCCAGGGGGCAGGGAGCAGTTCTTC.

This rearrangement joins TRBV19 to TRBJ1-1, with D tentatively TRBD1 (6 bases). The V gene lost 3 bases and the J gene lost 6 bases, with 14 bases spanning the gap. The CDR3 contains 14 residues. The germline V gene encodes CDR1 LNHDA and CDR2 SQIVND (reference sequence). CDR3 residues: CASSITGQIAEAFF. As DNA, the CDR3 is TGTGCCAGTAGTATTACCGGACAGATCGCTGAAGCTTTCTTT.

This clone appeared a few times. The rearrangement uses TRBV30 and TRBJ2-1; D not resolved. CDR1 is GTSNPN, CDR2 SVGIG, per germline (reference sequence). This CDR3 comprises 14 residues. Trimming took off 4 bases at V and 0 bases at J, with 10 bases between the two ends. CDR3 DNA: TGTGCCTGGAATCCCCTGAGCTCCTACAATGAGCAGTTCTTC. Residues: CAWNPLSSYNEQFF.

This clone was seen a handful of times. The CDR3 DNA sequence: TGTGCCAGCAGCACCCTGCTAGCGGCGAACACCGGGGAGCTGTTTTTT. This translates into CASSTLLAANTGELFF. The rearrangement uses TRBV7-9 and TRBJ2-2; TRBD2 agrees at 7 bases. V lost 5 bases, J lost 0 bases, and 6 bases stayed unmatched. CDR1 and CDR2 from the germline V gene are SEHNR and FQNEAQ (reference sequence). The CDR3 contains 16 residues.

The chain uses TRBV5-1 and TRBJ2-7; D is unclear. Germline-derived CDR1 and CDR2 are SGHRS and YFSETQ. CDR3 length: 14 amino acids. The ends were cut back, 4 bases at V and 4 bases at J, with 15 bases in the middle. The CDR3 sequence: CASSGVHSPYEQYF. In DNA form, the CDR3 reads TGCGCCAGCAGCGGGGTCCATAGCCCTTACGAGCAGTACTTC.

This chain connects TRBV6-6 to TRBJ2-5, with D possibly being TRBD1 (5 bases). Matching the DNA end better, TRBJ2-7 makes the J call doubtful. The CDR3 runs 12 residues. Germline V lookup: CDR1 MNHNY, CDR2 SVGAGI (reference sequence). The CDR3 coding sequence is TGTGCCAGCAGTCCAGGGCCAGTCGAGCAGTACTTC. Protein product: CASSPGPVEQYF.

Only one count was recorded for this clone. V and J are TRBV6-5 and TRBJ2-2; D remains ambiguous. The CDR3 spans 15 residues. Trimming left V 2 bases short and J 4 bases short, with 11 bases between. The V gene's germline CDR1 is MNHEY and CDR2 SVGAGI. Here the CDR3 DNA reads TGTGCCAGCAGTTACGACCCCCGCCCCACCGGGGAGCTGTTTTTT. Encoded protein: CASSYDPRPTGELFF.

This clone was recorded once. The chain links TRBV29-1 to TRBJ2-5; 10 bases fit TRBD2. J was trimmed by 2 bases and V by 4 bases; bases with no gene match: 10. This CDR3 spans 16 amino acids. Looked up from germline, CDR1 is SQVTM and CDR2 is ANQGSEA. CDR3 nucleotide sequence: TGCAGCGTTGCTTCTCTGACTAGCGGGCTACAAGAGACCCAGTACTTC. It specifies CSVASLTSGLQETQYF.

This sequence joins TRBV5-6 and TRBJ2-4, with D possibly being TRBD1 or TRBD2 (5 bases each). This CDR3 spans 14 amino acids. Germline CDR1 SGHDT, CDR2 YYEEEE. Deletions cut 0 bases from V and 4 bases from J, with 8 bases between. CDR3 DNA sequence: TGTGCCAGCAGCTTGGCTTGGGGGAAAAACATTCAGTACTTC. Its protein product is CASSLAWGKNIQYF. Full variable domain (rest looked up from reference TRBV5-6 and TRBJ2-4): DAGVTQSPTHLIKTRGQQVTLRCSPKSGHDTVSWYQQALGQGPQFIFQYYEEEERQRGNFPDRFSGHQFPNYSSELNVNALLLGDSALYLCASSLAWGKNIQYFGAGTRLSVL.

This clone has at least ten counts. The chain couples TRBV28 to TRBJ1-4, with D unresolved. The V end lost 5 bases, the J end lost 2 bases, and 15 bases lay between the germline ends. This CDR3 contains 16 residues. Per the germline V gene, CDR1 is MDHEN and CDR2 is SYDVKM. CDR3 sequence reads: CASSPLSGRTNEKLFF. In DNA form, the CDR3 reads TGTGCCAGCAGTCCTCTCTCCGGACGGACTAATGAAAAACTGTTTTTT.

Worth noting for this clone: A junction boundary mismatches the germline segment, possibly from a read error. The CDR3 nucleotides are TGCAGCGTTGAAGCACAGGGGGCCGCAGAGTTT. It specifies CSVEAQGAAEF. The chain links TRBV29-1 to TRBJ1-3; 9 bases are a match to TRBD1. Germline CDR1 reads SQVTM; CDR2 reads ANQGSEA. There are 11 residues in the CDR3.